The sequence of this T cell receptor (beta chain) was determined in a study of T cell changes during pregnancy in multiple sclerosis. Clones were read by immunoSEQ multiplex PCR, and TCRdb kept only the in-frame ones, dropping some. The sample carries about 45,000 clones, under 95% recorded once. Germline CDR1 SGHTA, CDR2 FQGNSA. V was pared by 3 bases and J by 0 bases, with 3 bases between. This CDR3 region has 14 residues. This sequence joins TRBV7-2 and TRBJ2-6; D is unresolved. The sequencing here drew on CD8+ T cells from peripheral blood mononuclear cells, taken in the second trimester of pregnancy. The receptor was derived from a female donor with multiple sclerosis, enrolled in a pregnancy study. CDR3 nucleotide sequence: TGTGCCAGCAGCTTCATCTCTGGGGCCAACGTCCTGACTTTC. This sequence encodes CASSFISGANVLTF.